These 13 T cell receptor beta chains came from one sample sequenced in a study of cytomegalovirus exposure and HLA in healthy donors. TCRdb's table, derived via immunoSEQ multiplex PCR, lists solely in-frame clones and lacks some. The table records some 250,000 clones, 90% of them present only once. Sequencing was carried out using PBMCs. These receptors all come from a woman aged 18-29 years in good health and CMV-seronegative.

The chain is built from TRBV6-1 and TRBJ1-5; D is ambiguous. Deletions cut 0 bases from V and 3 bases from J, with 9 bases between. This CDR3 spans 15 amino acids. Germline CDR1 and CDR2: MNHNS and SASEGT. The CDR3 coding sequence is TGTGCCAGCAGTGAAGCGTGGCAGGTCAATCAGCCCCAGCATTTT. The encoded protein is CASSEAWQVNQPQHF.

This clone has a single count. V usage is TRBV7-3 and J usage is TRBJ2-1; 9 bases agree with TRBD1. The CDR3 has 19 residues. Germline V gives CDR1 SGHTA, CDR2 FQGTGA. V gave up 6 bases and J gave up 0 bases; unmatched junction bases: 15. CDR3 in DNA: TGTGCCAGCAGTTCCACCCCGGGACAGGGATCTTCCTCCTACAATGAGCAGTTCTTC. This gives the protein CASSSTPGQGSSSYNEQFF. Full variable domain (outside the CDR3, taken from reference TRBV7-3 and TRBJ2-1): GAGVSQTPSNKVTEKGKYVELRCDPISGHTALYWYRQSLGQGPEFLIYFQGTGAADDSGLPNDRFFAVRPEGSVSTLKIQRTERGDSAVYLCASSSTPGQGSSSYNEQFFGPGTRLTVL.

The chain has TRBV7-6 and TRBJ2-3; possibly TRBD2 for D (5 bases). V was shortened by 4 bases and J by 1 base, with 24 bases between the two germline ends. From germline, CDR1 is SGHVS and CDR2 FNYEAQ. The CDR3 has 19 residues. The CDR3 spells CASSSRTIDGVVGTDTQYF. CDR3 DNA: TGTGCCAGCAGCTCCCGTACGATAGACGGGGTAGTGGGCACAGATACGCAGTATTTT.

The rearrangement uses TRBV27 and TRBJ2-1; possible D gene TRBD1, 6 bases. With 8 bases removed from V and 0 bases from J, the gap between germline ends came to 11 bases. The CDR3 runs to 14 residues. Germline CDR1 and CDR2: MNHEY and SMNVEV (reference sequence). Here the CDR3 reads CASQADSSYNEQFF. CDR3 sequence (DNA): TGTGCCAGCCAAGCGGACAGCTCCTACAATGAGCAGTTCTTC.

This clone was detected once. This chain connects TRBV4-1 to TRBJ2-1, with TRBD2 identical over 10 bases. The J segment lost 0 bases and the V segment lost 1 base, leaving 12 bases of the junction unmatched. Looked up from germline, CDR1 is MGHRA and CDR2 is YSYEKL. This CDR3 comprises 20 residues. In DNA form, the CDR3 reads TGCGCCAGCAGCCAAGTAATTGCTAGCGGGGGCCTCAGCTCCTACAATGAGCAGTTCTTC. Translation gives CASSQVIASGGLSSYNEQFF.

For this clone: Other nucleotide sequences from this sample produce the same CDR3. J is TRBJ2-7 and V is TRBV5-1, with a tentative D call TRBD2 (6 bases). Germline values: CDR1 SGHRS, CDR2 YFSETQ. V lost 0 bases and J 2 bases, leaving 9 bases between the germline ends. There are 14 residues in the CDR3. The CDR3 bases are TGCGCCAGCAGCTTGGCTGGAGGGACCTACGAGCAGTACGTC. This gives the protein CASSLAGGTYEQYV.

This sequence joins TRBV7-6 and TRBJ1-3; D possibly corresponds to TRBD1 (6 bases). V shed 5 bases and J shed 0 bases, with 20 bases lying between them. This CDR3 is built from 18 residues. Looked up from germline, CDR1 is SGHVS and CDR2 is FNYEAQ. The CDR3 region has the DNA TGTGCCAGCAGCCCCTTTGGTAACAGGGTAAACTCTGGAAACACCATATATTTT. It codes for CASSPFGNRVNSGNTIYF.

The gene calls are TRBV27 and TRBJ1-1; tentative D call: TRBD1 (6 bases). Germline V gene sequence: CDR1 MNHEY, CDR2 SMNVEV (reference sequence). With 1 base removed from V and 1 base from J, the gap between germline ends came to 13 bases. The CDR3 runs 16 residues. The CDR3 region is CASSLFGRGRNTEAFF. The CDR3 DNA follows: TGTGCCAGCAGTTTATTTGGGCGGGGGCGGAACACTGAAGCTTTCTTT.

This clone has a handful of counts. The V gene is TRBV27, the J gene TRBJ1-2; D is uncertain. CDR3 length: 13 residues. CDR1 and CDR2 (germline): MNHEY, SMNVEV (reference sequence). Trimming left V 4 bases short and J 4 bases short, with 10 bases between. CDR3 coding DNA: TGTGCCAGCAGTTCTAAGGAGGGCTATGGCTACACCTTC. This gives the protein CASSSKEGYGYTF.

This clone was observed a handful of times. The chain employs TRBV19 and TRBJ2-5; D is perhaps TRBD2 (5 bases). Germline CDR1 is LNHDA and CDR2 is SQIVND (reference sequence). V dropped 5 bases and J dropped 5 bases, with 12 bases sitting between them. This CDR3 comprises 13 residues. DNA for the CDR3: TGTGCCAGTAGTTCGACCCGAGGGGAGACCCAGTACTTC. Translation gives CASSSTRGETQYF.

The count of this clone is one. The V gene is TRBV6-1, the J gene TRBJ1-2; D is unresolved. The CDR3 loop spans 17 amino acids. V shed 2 bases and J shed 2 bases, with 18 bases lying between them. Germline V lookup: CDR1 MNHNS, CDR2 SASEGT. The CDR3 sequence is CASSETPGDLSNYGYTF. CDR3 in DNA: TGTGCCAGCAGTGAAACCCCGGGAGATCTTTCGAACTATGGCTACACCTTC.

The rearrangement links TRBV6-5 to TRBJ1-2; D is possibly TRBD1 (5 bases). The CDR3 is made up of 16 amino acids. V lost 2 bases and J 6 bases, leaving 19 bases between the germline ends. CDR1 MNHEY and CDR2 SVGAGI come from the germline V gene. The CDR3 coding sequence is TGTGCCAGCAGTTACATAAGACAGCTTTTTTCCCATGGCTACACCTTC. It is translated as CASSYIRQLFSHGYTF.

This clone was observed a handful of times. The CDR3 is CASSLRVTEAFF. CDR3 nucleotides: TGTGCCAGCAGCTTACGTGTCACTGAAGCTTTCTTT. This chain uses TRBV11-2 with TRBJ1-1; D not certain. This CDR3 is 12 amino acids long. The V end lost 2 bases, the J end lost 4 bases, and 5 bases lay between the germline ends. CDR1 and CDR2 (germline): SGHAT, FQNNGV.